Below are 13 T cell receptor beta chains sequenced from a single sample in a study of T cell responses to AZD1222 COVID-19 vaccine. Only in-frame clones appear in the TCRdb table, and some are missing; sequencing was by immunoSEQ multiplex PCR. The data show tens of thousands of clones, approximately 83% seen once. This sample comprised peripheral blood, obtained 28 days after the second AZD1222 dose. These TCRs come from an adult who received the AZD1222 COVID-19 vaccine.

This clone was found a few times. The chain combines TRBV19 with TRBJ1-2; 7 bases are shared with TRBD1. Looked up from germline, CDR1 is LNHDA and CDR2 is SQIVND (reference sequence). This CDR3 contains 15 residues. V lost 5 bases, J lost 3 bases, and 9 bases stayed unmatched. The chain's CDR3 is CASSPTGNAYYGYTF. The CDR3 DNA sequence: TGTGCCAGTAGTCCGACAGGGAATGCGTACTATGGCTACACCTTC. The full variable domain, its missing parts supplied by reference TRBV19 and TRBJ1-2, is DGGITQSPKYLFRKEGQNVTLSCEQNLNHDAMYWYRQDPGQGLRLIYYSQIVNDFQKGDIAEGYSVSREKKESFPLTVTSAQKNPTAFYLCASSPTGNAYYGYTFGSGTRLTVV.

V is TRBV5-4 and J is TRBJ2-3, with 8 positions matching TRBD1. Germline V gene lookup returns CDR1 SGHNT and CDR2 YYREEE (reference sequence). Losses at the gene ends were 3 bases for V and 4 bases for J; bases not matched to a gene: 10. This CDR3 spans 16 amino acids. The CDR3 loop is CASSSRPGGKADTQYF. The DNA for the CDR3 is TGTGCCAGCAGCTCTCGGCCAGGGGGCAAGGCAGATACGCAGTATTTT.

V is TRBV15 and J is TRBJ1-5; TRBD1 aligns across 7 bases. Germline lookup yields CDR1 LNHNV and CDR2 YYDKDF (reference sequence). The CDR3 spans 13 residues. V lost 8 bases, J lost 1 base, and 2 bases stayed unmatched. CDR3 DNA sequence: TGTGCCACCGTGGGACAGAGCAATCAGCCCCAGCATTTT. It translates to CATVGQSNQPQHF.

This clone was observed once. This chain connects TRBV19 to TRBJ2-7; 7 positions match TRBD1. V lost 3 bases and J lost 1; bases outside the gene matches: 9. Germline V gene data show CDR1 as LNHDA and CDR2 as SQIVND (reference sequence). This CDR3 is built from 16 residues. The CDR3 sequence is CASSIVPGQASYEQYF. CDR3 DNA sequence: TGTGCCAGTAGTATTGTCCCAGGACAGGCGTCCTACGAGCAGTACTTC.

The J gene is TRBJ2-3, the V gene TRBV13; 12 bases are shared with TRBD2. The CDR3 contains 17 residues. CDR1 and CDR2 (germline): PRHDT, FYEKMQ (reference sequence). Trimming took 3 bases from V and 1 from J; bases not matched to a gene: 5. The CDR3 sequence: CASSLTRLAGGTDTQYF. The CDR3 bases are TGTGCCAGCAGCTTGACGCGACTAGCGGGGGGCACAGATACGCAGTATTTT. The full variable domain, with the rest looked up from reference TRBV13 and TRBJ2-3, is AAGVIQSPRHLIKEKRETATLKCYPIPRHDTVYWYQQGPGQDPQFLISFYEKMQSDKGSIPDRFSAQQFSDYHSELNMSSLELGDSALYFCASSLTRLAGGTDTQYFGPGTRLTVL.

CDR3 DNA sequence: TGTGCCAGCAGTGAAGCTTCTTTGGGGGGGCAGGGTGAAAAACTGTTTTTT. It specifies CASSEASLGGQGEKLFF. This chain connects TRBV6-1 to TRBJ1-4; D is perhaps TRBD1 (6 bases). Germline CDR1 is MNHNS and CDR2 is SASEGT. With 0 bases removed from V and 7 bases from J, the gap between germline ends came to 18 bases. This CDR3 has 17 residues.

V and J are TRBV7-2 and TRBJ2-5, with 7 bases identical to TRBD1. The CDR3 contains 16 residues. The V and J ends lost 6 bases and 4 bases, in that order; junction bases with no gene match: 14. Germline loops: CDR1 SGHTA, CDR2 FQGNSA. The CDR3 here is CASSQGVRPFIETQYF. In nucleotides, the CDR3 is TGTGCCAGCAGTCAGGGGGTCCGCCCCTTCATAGAGACCCAGTACTTC.

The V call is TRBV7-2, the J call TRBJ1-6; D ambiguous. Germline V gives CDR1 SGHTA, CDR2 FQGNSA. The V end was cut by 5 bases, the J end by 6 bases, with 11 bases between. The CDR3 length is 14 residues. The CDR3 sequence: CASSLGPGNSPLHF. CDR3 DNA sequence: TGTGCCAGCAGCCTTGGCCCCGGTAATTCACCCCTCCACTTT.

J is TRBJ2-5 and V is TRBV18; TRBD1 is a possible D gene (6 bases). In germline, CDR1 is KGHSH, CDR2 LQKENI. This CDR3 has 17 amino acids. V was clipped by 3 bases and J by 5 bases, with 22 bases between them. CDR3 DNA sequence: TGTGCCAGCTCACCTCCCCGACAGGTTTTTCGTTTGGAGACCCAGTACTTC. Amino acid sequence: CASSPPRQVFRLETQYF.

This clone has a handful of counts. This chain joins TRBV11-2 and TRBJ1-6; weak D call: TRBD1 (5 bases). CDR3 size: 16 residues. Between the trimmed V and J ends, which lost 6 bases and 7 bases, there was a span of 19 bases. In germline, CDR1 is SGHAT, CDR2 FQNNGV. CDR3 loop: CASSFNFGGENSPLHF. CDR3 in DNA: TGTGCCAGCAGTTTCAACTTCGGAGGGGAGAATTCACCCCTCCACTTT.

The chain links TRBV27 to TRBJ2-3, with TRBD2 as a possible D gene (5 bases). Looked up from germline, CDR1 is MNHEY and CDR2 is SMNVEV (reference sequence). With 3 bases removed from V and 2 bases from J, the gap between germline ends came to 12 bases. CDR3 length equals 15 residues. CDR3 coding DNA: TGTGCCAGCAGTTTGGTAGGACTCGCCACAGATACGCAGTATTTT. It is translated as CASSLVGLATDTQYF.

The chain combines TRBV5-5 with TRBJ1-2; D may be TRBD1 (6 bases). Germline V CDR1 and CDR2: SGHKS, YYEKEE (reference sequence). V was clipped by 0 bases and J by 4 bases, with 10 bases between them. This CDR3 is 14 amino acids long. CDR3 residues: CASSLADRGYGYTF. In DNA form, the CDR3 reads TGTGCCAGCAGCTTGGCGGACAGAGGCTATGGCTACACCTTC.

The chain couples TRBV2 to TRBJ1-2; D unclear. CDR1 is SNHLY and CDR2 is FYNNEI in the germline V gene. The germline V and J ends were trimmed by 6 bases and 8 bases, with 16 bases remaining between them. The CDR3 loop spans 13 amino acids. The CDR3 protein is CASRKPALGGYTF. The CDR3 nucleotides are TGTGCCAGCAGAAAGCCGGCTTTAGGGGGCTACACCTTC.